This T cell receptor (beta chain) emerged from a study of T-cell memory formation after mild COVID-19. TCRdb passed the 5' RACE reads through MiXCR, listing each CDR3 protein once. The sample has hundreds of thousands of distinct CDR3 sequences; around an eighth are singletons. The study, taken as a whole, reports: From day 15 to 85, contracting clones were balanced between CD4 and CD8, whereas later expanders leaned toward CD4+.

The CDR3 spans 14 residues. With V trimmed by 1 base and J by 7 bases, 5 bases remained unmatched. Germline V gene lookup returns CDR1 SGHTA and CDR2 FQGNSA. Points on this clonotype: Its antigen is not known.

The chain links TRBV7-2 to TRBJ1-1, with 8 bases lining up with TRBD1. Input material: PBMCs or a T cell subset sorted from them (not recorded which). This clonotype was sampled from a man aged 18 to 30 who had mild COVID-19 (a few samples of this study predate the infection). Cell type and time point are not known. This CDR3 is CASSLGGQASEAFF. The CDR3 DNA reads as TGTGCCAGCAGCTTAGGGGGACAGGCCAGTGAAGCTTTCTTT.